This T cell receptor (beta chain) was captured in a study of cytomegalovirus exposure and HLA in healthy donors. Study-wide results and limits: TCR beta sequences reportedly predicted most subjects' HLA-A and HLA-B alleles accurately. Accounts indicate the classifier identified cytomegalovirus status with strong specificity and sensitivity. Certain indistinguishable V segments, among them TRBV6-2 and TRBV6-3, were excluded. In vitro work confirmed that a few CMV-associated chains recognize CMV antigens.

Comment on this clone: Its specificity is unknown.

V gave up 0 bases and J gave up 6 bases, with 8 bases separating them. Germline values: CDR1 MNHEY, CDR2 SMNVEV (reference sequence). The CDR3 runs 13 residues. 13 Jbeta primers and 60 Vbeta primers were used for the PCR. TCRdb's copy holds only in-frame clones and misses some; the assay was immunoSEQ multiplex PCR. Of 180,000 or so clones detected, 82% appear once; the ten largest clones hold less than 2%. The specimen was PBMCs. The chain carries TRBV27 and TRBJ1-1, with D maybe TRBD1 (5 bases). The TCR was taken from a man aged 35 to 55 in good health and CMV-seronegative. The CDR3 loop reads CASSLSLTAEAFF. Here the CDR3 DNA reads TGTGCCAGCAGTTTATCTTTGACAGCTGAAGCTTTCTTT.